This TCR beta chain originates from a study of blood T cell repertoires in COVID-19. At the level of the study: PBMCs, B-cell-depleted T cells, or T cells were the source of the cDNA or gDNA that made up the material.

The junction had 11 bases not matched to a gene; V was cut back by 4 bases and J by 7 bases. CDR1 is SGHRS and CDR2 is YFSETQ in the germline V gene. The CDR3 is made up of 16 amino acids. Libraries were prepared by immunoSEQ multiplex PCR; TCRdb keeps only in-frame clonotypes and omits some of them. This sample has some 200,000 clones; 88% occur once, and the top ten carry around 6%. This sequence was found in a man aged 40-55 years with active or convalescent COVID-19. The sequencing sample was made of peripheral blood. V usage is TRBV5-1 and J usage is TRBJ1-5, with 10 bases aligning to TRBD1. CDR3 in DNA: TGCGCCAGCAGCGCCACCGGGACAGGGGCTGACCAGCCCCAGCATTTT. Protein: CASSATGTGADQPQHF.